These 10 T cell receptor beta chains were all obtained from the same sample, sequenced in a study of TIL therapy for anti-PD-1-resistant metastatic lung cancer. Noted time point: pre-treatment sample, taken before nivolumab and TIL therapy. The tumor samples were excised metastases, mostly pleural nodules or supraclavicular lymph nodes. The immunoSEQ assay was v3. Assay used: immunoSEQ multiplex PCR; TCRdb lists only in-frame clones, some missing. The sample yields around 100,000 clones, 50% to 70% seen once. Source: tumor tissue, taken at baseline. The receptors originated from a person between 30 and 80 years old with non-small cell lung cancer.

This clone has just a few counts. This rearrangement joins TRBV7-8 to TRBJ1-6; D uncertain. V shed 1 base and J shed 8 bases, with 12 bases lying between them. Germline V lookup: CDR1 SGHVS, CDR2 FQNEAQ. This CDR3 region has 15 residues. The CDR3: CASSLGVSGYSPLHF. The CDR3 DNA is TGTGCCAGCAGCTTAGGGGTTAGTGGCTATTCACCCCTCCACTTT.

The chain has TRBV25-1 and TRBJ1-2; D gene unclear. V was shortened by 3 bases and J by 4 bases, with 3 bases between the two germline ends. Germline CDR1 MGHDK, CDR2 SYGVNS. The CDR3 runs to 11 residues. The CDR3 nucleotides read TGTGCCAGCAGTGACGGCTATGGCTACACCTTC. Amino acids: CASSDGYGYTF.

The sample holds one count of this clone. The chain recombines TRBV7-8 with TRBJ2-5, with 13 bases fitting TRBD2. Looked up from germline, CDR1 is SGHVS and CDR2 is FQNEAQ. Trimming at V came to 3 bases and at J to 5 bases, leaving 3 bases not matched to a gene. CDR3 length equals 15 residues. The CDR3 sequence: CASSFGLAGAETQYF. CDR3 DNA: TGTGCCAGCAGCTTTGGACTAGCGGGGGCGGAGACCCAGTACTTC.

This clone came up a few times. The rearrangement uses TRBV5-6 and TRBJ1-1; TRBD1 is a possible D gene (6 bases). This CDR3 has 14 amino acids. Germline CDR1 SGHDT, CDR2 YYEEEE. V lost 4 bases to trimming and J lost 1 base, with 11 bases between them. CDR3 DNA sequence: TGTGCCAGCAGCATCACGACAGGGAACACTGAAGCTTTCTTT. Encoded protein: CASSITTGNTEAFF. The full variable domain, rest sourced from reference TRBV5-6 and TRBJ1-1, is DAGVTQSPTHLIKTRGQQVTLRCSPKSGHDTVSWYQQALGQGPQFIFQYYEEEERQRGNFPDRFSGHQFPNYSSELNVNALLLGDSALYLCASSITTGNTEAFFGQGTRLTVV.

The chain combines TRBV4-1 with TRBJ2-3; D is unresolved. The CDR3 consists of 14 residues. Trimming left V 1 base short and J 2 bases short, with 7 bases between. Germline CDR1 and CDR2: MGHRA and YSYEKL. The CDR3 loop reads CASSQGTNTDTQYF. CDR3 DNA: TGCGCCAGCAGCCAAGGTACTAACACAGATACGCAGTATTTT.

The chain employs TRBV5-1 and TRBJ2-1, with D perhaps matching TRBD2 (6 bases). The CDR3 is made up of 14 amino acids. CDR1 and CDR2 from the germline V gene are SGHRS and YFSETQ. Trimming removed 4 bases from V and 4 bases from J, with 12 bases in between. The CDR3 region is CASSPGLVYNEQFF. In DNA form, the CDR3 reads TGCGCCAGCAGCCCGGGACTGGTGTACAATGAGCAGTTCTTC.

This clone was seen a few times. CDR3 sequence: CSASRGQNGYTF. The CDR3 bases are TGCAGTGCTAGTCGGGGGCAAAATGGCTACACCTTC. The chain uses TRBV20-1 and TRBJ1-2, with D maybe TRBD1 (6 bases). Looked up from germline, CDR1 is DFQATT and CDR2 is SNEGSKA (reference sequence). Trimming shortened V by 3 bases and J by 6 bases, and 11 bases separated the two germline ends. The CDR3 sequence is 12 residues long.

DNA of the CDR3: TGCGCCAGCAGTCCGACAGGGGGTTATGGCTACACCTTC. Its protein product is CASSPTGGYGYTF. The rearrangement links TRBV4-3 to TRBJ1-2, with 9 bases fitting TRBD1. The CDR3 runs to 13 residues. V lost 6 bases to trimming and J lost 5 bases; unmatched junction nucleotides: 4. Germline V gives CDR1 LGHNA, CDR2 YSLEER.

V and J are TRBV7-2 and TRBJ1-1, with D uncertain. Germline values: CDR1 SGHTA, CDR2 FQGNSA. V lost 1 base and J 3 bases, leaving 9 bases between the germline ends. The CDR3 sequence is 14 residues long. The CDR3, as DNA: TGTGCCAGCAGCTTAGGCGTAATGGACACTGAAGCTTTCTTT. Its translation is CASSLGVMDTEAFF.

The rearrangement uses TRBV12-5 and TRBJ2-2; D might be TRBD1 (6 bases). The CDR3 has 18 residues. The germline V gene has CDR1 LGHNT and CDR2 FRNRAP. The V end was cut by 5 bases, the J end by 1 base, with 20 bases between. In DNA, the CDR3 is TGTGCTAGTGGTCCCTCCTCATTTGGGACACGGAACACCGGGGAGCTGTTTTTT. It is translated as CASGPSSFGTRNTGELFF.